This passage covers 8 T cell receptor beta chains from one sample sequenced in a study of early T cells in non-severe SARS-CoV-2 infection. TCRdb reprocessed the 5' RACE reads with MiXCR, giving one entry per CDR3 protein. The data contain tens of thousands of distinct CDR3 sequences, around 14% of them seen just once; the ten biggest clones take up 9.5% to 13%. The specimen was whole blood. The receptors were sampled from an adult who was a healthcare worker with PCR-confirmed SARS-CoV-2 infection or an uninfected control (not recorded which).

This clonotype occurred many times. The chain combines TRBV28 with TRBJ2-4, with D uncertain. In germline, CDR1 is MDHEN, CDR2 SYDVKM. The CDR3 has 13 amino acids. Trimming removed 2 bases from V and 0 bases from J, with 2 bases in between. CDR3 DNA sequence: TGTGCCAGCAGTTTAGTAGCCAAAAACATTCAGTACTTC. Residues: CASSLVAKNIQYF.

This chain joins TRBV20-1 and TRBJ2-4; 7 nucleotides line up with TRBD1. CDR1 is DFQATT, CDR2 SNEGSKA, per germline (reference sequence). The CDR3 sequence is 13 residues long. The J segment lost 9 bases and the V segment lost 5 bases, leaving 10 bases of the junction unmatched. The CDR3 DNA is TGCAGTGCTCACTCCGGGACAGTTACCATTCAGTACTTC. It specifies CSAHSGTVTIQYF.

This clonotype has ten or more counts. The V and J genes are TRBV29-1 and TRBJ1-1; 8 bases line up with TRBD1. The CDR3 spans 13 residues. The V gene's germline CDR1 is SQVTM and CDR2 ANQGSEA. The J segment lost 4 bases and the V segment lost 7 bases, leaving 8 bases of the junction unmatched. In DNA, the CDR3 is TGCAGCGCTACGCGAGACAGGGGCACTGAAGCTTTCTTT. Its translation: CSATRDRGTEAFF.

This clonotype has a handful of counts. The rearrangement uses TRBV5-1 and TRBJ1-2; maybe TRBD1 (5 bases). The germline V gene has CDR1 SGHRS and CDR2 YFSETQ. Trimming took off 4 bases at V and 4 bases at J, with 14 bases between the two ends. CDR3 length: 14 amino acids. CDR3 nucleotides: TGCGCCAGCAGCCGCCAGGGCGTCGGCTATGGCTACACCTTC. It is translated as CASSRQGVGYGYTF.

This chain connects TRBV15 to TRBJ2-3; the D gene is possibly TRBD2 (5 bases). V was trimmed by 2 bases and J by 2 bases, leaving 11 bases between them. The CDR3 has 15 residues. Per the germline V gene, CDR1 is LNHNV and CDR2 is YYDKDF (reference sequence). CDR3 loop: CATSRFGGSTDTQYF. CDR3 coding DNA: TGTGCCACCAGCAGATTCGGAGGTTCCACAGATACGCAGTATTTT.

In its sample, this clonotype was seen a few times. The rearrangement links TRBV29-1 to TRBJ1-2, with 7 bases fitting TRBD1. Trimming took 7 bases from V and 4 from J; bases not matched to a gene: 6. The CDR3 loop spans 12 amino acids. Germline-derived CDR1 and CDR2 are SQVTM and ANQGSEA. CDR3 sequence reads: CSADREPYGYTF. For the CDR3, the DNA is TGCAGCGCCGACAGGGAACCCTATGGCTACACCTTC.

This clonotype came up many times. This sequence joins TRBV11-2 and TRBJ2-5, with 12 bases lining up with TRBD2. The CDR3 spans 16 residues. Germline V gene data show CDR1 as SGHAT and CDR2 as FQNNGV. V dropped 5 bases and J dropped 0; count of bases not matched to a gene: 4. The CDR3 spells CASSPRTSGDQETQYF. The DNA of the CDR3 is TGTGCCAGCAGCCCACGGACTAGCGGGGACCAAGAGACCCAGTACTTC.

This clonotype was detected only a few times. The chain joins TRBV18 to TRBJ1-1, with D maybe TRBD1 (5 bases). The CDR3 sequence is 14 residues long. Deletions cut 3 bases from V and 8 bases from J, with 16 bases between. CDR1 is KGHSH and CDR2 is LQKENI in the germline V gene. For the CDR3, the DNA is TGTGCCAGCTCACCCCTCGGACAAAGGGGAGAAGCTTTCTTT. This encodes CASSPLGQRGEAFF.